The 12 T cell receptor beta chains listed next were all sequenced from one sample in a study of CD8 T cells in Susac syndrome. With random hexamers, reverse transcription was performed on about 0.5 to 1 ug of RNA. TCRdb passed the immunoSEQ multiplex PCR reads through MiXCR, listing each CDR3 protein once. Of about 53,000 distinct CDR3 sequences listed, approximately 95% are singletons. Sequencing was carried out using CD8+ T cells from PBMCs. These receptor sequences come from a human donor with Susac syndrome.

The CDR3 is CASSFMGVDEQFF. The CDR3 DNA reads as TGTGCCAGCAGTTTTATGGGGGTCGATGAGCAGTTCTTC. The chain joins TRBV12-3 or TRBV12-4 to TRBJ2-1; D tentatively fits TRBD1 or TRBD2 (5 bases each). The CDR3 extends over 13 amino acids. Trimming pared 3 bases from V and 8 bases from J, leaving 11 bases between.

The rearrangement joins TRBV6-5 to TRBJ2-5, with 12 bases lining up with TRBD2. The CDR3 contains 17 residues. V gave up 3 bases and J gave up 3 bases; unmatched junction bases: 8. Per the germline V gene, CDR1 is MNHEY and CDR2 is SVGAGI. The chain's CDR3 is CASSYGRRLAGEETQYF. CDR3 DNA sequence: TGTGCCAGCAGTTATGGCAGGAGACTAGCGGGGGAAGAGACCCAGTACTTC.

This rearrangement joins TRBV29-1 to TRBJ2-1, with 8 bases lining up with TRBD2. This CDR3 contains 15 residues. V shed 7 bases, J shed 6 bases, and the junction held 14 bases outside the gene matches. Per the germline V gene, CDR1 is SQVTM and CDR2 is ANQGSEA. The CDR3 region has the DNA TGCAGCGGCCTGGGGGAAGCGGGGGTCCGCAATGAGCAGTTCTTC. Its protein product is CSGLGEAGVRNEQFF.

The rearrangement joins TRBV20-1 to TRBJ2-1, with D uncertain. CDR3 length equals 13 residues. Trimming shortened V by 7 bases and J by 5 bases, and 15 bases separated the two germline ends. Germline CDR1 reads DFQATT; CDR2 reads SNEGSKA (reference sequence). CDR3 DNA: TGCAGTGGGGATCCCGCTCCTAACAATGAGCAGTTCTTC. Protein: CSGDPAPNNEQFF.

V gene TRBV7-9 combines with J gene TRBJ1-2, with 10 bases that match TRBD1. The germline V gene encodes CDR1 SEHNR and CDR2 FQNEAQ (reference sequence). Trimming removed 6 bases from V and 8 bases from J; junction bases left unmatched: 12. This CDR3 has 15 residues. CDR3 loop: CASRGTGEGRGGYTF. As DNA, the CDR3 is TGTGCCAGCAGAGGGACAGGGGAGGGCCGAGGAGGCTACACCTTC. The whole variable domain, remainder taken from reference TRBV7-9 and TRBJ1-2, is DTGVSQNPRHKITKRGQNVTFRCDPISEHNRLYWYRQTLGQGPEFLTYFQNEAQLEKSRLLSDRFSAERPKGSFSTLEIQRTEQGDSAMYLCASRGTGEGRGGYTFGSGTRLTVV.

The J gene is TRBJ1-3, the V gene TRBV29-1; perhaps TRBD1 as D (6 bases). CDR3 length equals 15 residues. Trimming left V 5 bases short and J 0 bases short, with 14 bases between. Germline loops: CDR1 SQVTM, CDR2 ANQGSEA. The DNA of the CDR3 is TGCAGCGTTCGCGGGAGACAGGCCTCTGGAAACACCATATATTTT. Protein sequence: CSVRGRQASGNTIYF.

This clonotype was detected once. The rearrangement links TRBV5-6 to TRBJ2-7; D unclear. CDR3 size: 13 residues. Germline CDR1 and CDR2: SGHDT and YYEEEE. Trimming cost V 6 bases and J 5 bases, with 15 bases left between them. In nucleotides, the CDR3 is TGTGCCAGCACCGAATGGGGAATCAACGAGCAGTACTTC. Its protein is CASTEWGINEQYF.

This chain joins TRBV11-2 and TRBJ2-5, with 12 bases aligning to TRBD2. Per the germline V gene, CDR1 is SGHAT and CDR2 is FQNNGV. V shed 3 bases and J 2 bases; nucleotides not matched to a gene: 4. The CDR3 covers 16 residues. CDR3 DNA: TGTGCCAGCAGCTTTCGGACTAGCGGGGAACAAGAGACCCAGTACTTC. Translating it yields CASSFRTSGEQETQYF.

This chain joins TRBV20-1 and TRBJ1-3; the D is unclear. This CDR3 has 17 amino acids. The ends were cut back, 3 bases at V and 0 bases at J, with 18 bases in the middle. From germline, CDR1 is DFQATT and CDR2 SNEGSKA (reference sequence). The CDR3 here is CSASSRPQIYSGNTIYF. The CDR3 region has the DNA TGCAGTGCTAGCTCCCGTCCCCAGATATACTCTGGAAACACCATATATTTT.

The chain employs TRBV7-3 and TRBJ2-1, with 14 bases matching TRBD2. This CDR3 is 15 amino acids long. The germline V gene encodes CDR1 SGHTA and CDR2 FQGTGA. Germline trimming cut 5 bases from V and 9 bases from J; bases unmatched to any gene: 6. CDR3 loop: CASSQTSGGAGEQFF. DNA for the CDR3: TGTGCCAGCAGCCAGACTAGCGGGGGGGCCGGTGAGCAGTTCTTC.

CDR3 sequence (DNA): TGTGCCAGCAGCTTCCAGGCCCGGAACACTGAAGCTTTCTTT. This sequence encodes CASSFQARNTEAFF. The chain joins TRBV11-1 to TRBJ1-1; D ambiguous. In germline, CDR1 is SGHAT, CDR2 FQDESV (reference sequence). CDR3 length: 14 amino acids. The V gene lost 3 bases and the J gene lost 1 base, with 9 bases spanning the gap.

The chain has TRBV29-1 and TRBJ1-1; 8 bases are shared with TRBD1. The V and J ends lost 3 bases and 0 bases, in that order; junction bases with no gene match: 6. CDR3 length: 15 residues. Germline CDR1 and CDR2: SQVTM and ANQGSEA. The CDR3 DNA follows: TGCAGCGTTGATGGAGGACAGGGAATGAACACTGAAGCTTTCTTT. Protein sequence: CSVDGGQGMNTEAFF.